This TCR beta chain originates from a study of cytomegalovirus exposure and HLA in healthy donors. The germline V gene has CDR1 SEHNR and CDR2 FQNEAQ (reference sequence). The CDR3 runs 14 residues. V dropped 1 base and J dropped 7 bases, with 13 bases sitting between them. PCR employed 60 Vbeta and 13 Jbeta primers. Only in-frame clones appear in the TCRdb table, and some are missing; sequencing was by immunoSEQ multiplex PCR. The sample lists about 120,000 clones, roughly three fifths occurring once. The specimen sequenced was PBMCs. The source of this sequence is a woman aged 35 to 49 in good health and CMV-seropositive. The rearrangement joins TRBV7-9 to TRBJ2-5, with D tentatively TRBD2 (5 bases). The CDR3, as DNA: TGTGCCAGCAGCTTAGGGACCCTTCGGGGGACCCAGTACTTC. Amino acid sequence: CASSLGTLRGTQYF.